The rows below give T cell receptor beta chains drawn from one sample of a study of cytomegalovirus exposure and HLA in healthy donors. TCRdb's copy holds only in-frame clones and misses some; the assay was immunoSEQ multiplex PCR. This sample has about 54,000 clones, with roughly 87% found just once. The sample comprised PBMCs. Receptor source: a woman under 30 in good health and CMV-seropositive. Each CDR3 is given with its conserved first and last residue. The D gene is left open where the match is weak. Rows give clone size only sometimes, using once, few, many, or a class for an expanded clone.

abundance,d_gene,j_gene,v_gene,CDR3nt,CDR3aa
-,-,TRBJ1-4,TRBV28,TGTGCCAGCAGTTTGGTTGGGCAGGATGAAAAACTGTTTTTT,CASSLVGQDEKLFF
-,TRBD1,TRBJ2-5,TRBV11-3,TGTGCCAGCAGTTCGGGACAGATAGGCCAAGAGACCCAGTACTTC,CASSSGQIGQETQYF
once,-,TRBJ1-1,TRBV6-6,TGTGCCAGCAGTCCCCAGGGAACTGAAGCTTTCTTT,CASSPQGTEAFF
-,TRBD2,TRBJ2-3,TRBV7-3,TGTGCCAGCAGCCGACTAGCGGGAAGCACAGATACGCAGTATTTT,CASSRLAGSTDTQYF
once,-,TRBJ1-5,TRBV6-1,TGTGCCAGCAGCTCAGGGAATAGCAATCAGCCCCAGCATTTT,CASSSGNSNQPQHF
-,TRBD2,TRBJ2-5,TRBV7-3,TGTGCCAGCAGCCCGGGACTAGCGGAAGAGACCCAGTACTTC,CASSPGLAEETQYF
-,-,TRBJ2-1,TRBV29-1,TGCAGCGTTGGAGGGCCTAGCCGTAATGAGCAGTTCTTC,CSVGGPSRNEQFF
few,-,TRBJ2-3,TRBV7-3,TGTGCCAGCAGCTCTTTGGACATAGATACGCAGTATTTT,CASSSLDIDTQYF
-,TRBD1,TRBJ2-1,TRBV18,TGTGCCAGCTCACCGCGACAGGGTACCAACAATGAGCAGTTCTTC,CASSPRQGTNNEQFF
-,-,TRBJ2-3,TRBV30,TGTGCCTGGAGTGTCGGCGGGGGCACAGATACGCAGTATTTT,CAWSVGGGTDTQYF
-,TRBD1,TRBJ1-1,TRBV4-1,TGCGCCAGCAGCCAAGTCCCGTCAGGGGGGAGGAACACTGAAGCTTTCTTT,CASSQVPSGGRNTEAFF
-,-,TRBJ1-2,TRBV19,TGTGCCAGTAGTATAGGTGTTCTTGGCTACACCTTC,CASSIGVLGYTF
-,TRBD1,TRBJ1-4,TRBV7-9,TGTGCCAGCAGCAAGGGACAGGGACTGGAAAAACTGTTTTTT,CASSKGQGLEKLFF
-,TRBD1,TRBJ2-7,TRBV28,TGTGCCAGCAGGGCCGCCGGGACAGGGGGCAACGAGCAGTACTTC,CASRAAGTGGNEQYF
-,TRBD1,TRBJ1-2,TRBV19,TGTGCCAGTAGTGCCACAGGGGGCCGCTATTATGGCTACACCTTC,CASSATGGRYYGYTF
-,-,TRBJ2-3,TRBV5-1,TGCGCCAGCAGTTCCGCCCGGGGGAGCACAGATACGCAGTATTTT,CASSSARGSTDTQYF
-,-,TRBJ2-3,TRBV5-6,TGTGCCAGCAGCTCCCATGACATCCGCACAGATACGCAGTATTTT,CASSSHDIRTDTQYF
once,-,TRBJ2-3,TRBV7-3,TGTGCCAGCAGCCCAGACTCCGGGGGCACAGATACGCAGTATTTT,CASSPDSGGTDTQYF
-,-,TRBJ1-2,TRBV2,TGTGCCAGCACTCGGACAGCTTATGGCTACACCTTC,CASTRTAYGYTF
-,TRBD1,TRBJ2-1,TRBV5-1,TGCGCCAGCAGCACCGGACAGGGGGTCTCCTACAATGAGCAGTTCTTC,CASSTGQGVSYNEQFF
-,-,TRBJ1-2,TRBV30,TGTGCCTGGAGTGCCGGGGGGGGATATGGCTACACCTTC,CAWSAGGGYGYTF
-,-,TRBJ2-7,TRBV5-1,TGCGCCAGCAGCCCTGGACAGAGCTCCTACGAGCAGTACTTC,CASSPGQSSYEQYF
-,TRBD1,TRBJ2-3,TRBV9,TGTGCCAGCAGTGACCCGGGACAGTCAGATACGCAGTATTTT,CASSDPGQSDTQYF
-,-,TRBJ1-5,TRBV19,TGTGCCAGTAGTATAGAAGCAGGGGCAAATCAGCCCCAGCATTTT,CASSIEAGANQPQHF
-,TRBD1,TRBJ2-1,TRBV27,TGTGCCAGCAGTGACCGGGACAGAATAGGTGAGCAGTTCTTC,CASSDRDRIGEQFF
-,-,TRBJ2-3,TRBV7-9,TGTGCCAGCAGCTCGGTCTGGGAGGACACAGATACGCAGTATTTT,CASSSVWEDTDTQYF
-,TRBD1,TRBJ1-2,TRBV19,TGTGCCAGTACCACAATGACAGGGGTCGGCTACACCTTC,CASTTMTGVGYTF
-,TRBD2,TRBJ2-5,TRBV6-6,TGTGCCAGCAGTTACTCGGCAGGGAGGGTTGAGACCCAGTACTTC,CASSYSAGRVETQYF
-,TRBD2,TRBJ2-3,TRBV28,TGTGCCAGCAGTTTCCGCCTGCTAGCGGGGAGCACAGATACGCAGTATTTT,CASSFRLLAGSTDTQYF
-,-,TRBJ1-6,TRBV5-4,TGTGCCAGCAGCTTGGGTCGCCGGGTCTCAAATTCACCCCTCCACTTT,CASSLGRRVSNSPLHF
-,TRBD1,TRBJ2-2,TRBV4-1,TGCGCCAGCAGCTCGGACAGGAAGGCGAACACCGGGGAGCTGTTTTTT,CASSSDRKANTGELFF
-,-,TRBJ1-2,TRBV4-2,TGTGCCAGCAGCCACGAGGGATCCAGCCGGGGCTACACCTTC,CASSHEGSSRGYTF
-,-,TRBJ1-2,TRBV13,TGTGCCAGCAGCTCGGACAGCCTATATGGCTACACCTTC,CASSSDSLYGYTF
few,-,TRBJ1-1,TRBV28,TGTGCCAGCAGTTCCGGGACACCGAACACTGAAGCTTTCTTT,CASSSGTPNTEAFF
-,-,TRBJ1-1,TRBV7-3,TGTGCCAGCAGCGCAGGGTACTCCACTGAAGCTTTCTTT,CASSAGYSTEAFF
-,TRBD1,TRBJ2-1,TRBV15,TGTGCCACCAGCGGTTTGACAGGGCCCTACAATGAGCAGTTCTTC,CATSGLTGPYNEQFF
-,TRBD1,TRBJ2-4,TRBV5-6,TGTGCCAGCAGCTTCCCGGGACAGGGGACAGACATTCAGTACTTC,CASSFPGQGTDIQYF
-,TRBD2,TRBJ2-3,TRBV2,TGTGCCAGCAGTTTCTCGACTAGCGGGGGCGACACAGATACGCAGTATTTT,CASSFSTSGGDTDTQYF
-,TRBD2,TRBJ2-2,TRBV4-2,TGTGCCAGCAGCCAAGATAAAAGCGGGGGGGCCCGGAACACCGGGGAGCTGTTTTTT,CASSQDKSGGARNTGELFF
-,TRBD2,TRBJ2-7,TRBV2,TGTGCCAGCACTGGGACTAGCGGGGGCTACGAGCAGTACTTC,CASTGTSGGYEQYF
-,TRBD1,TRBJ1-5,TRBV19,TGTGCCAGTAGTCCGCTCGACAGGGAATCTCAGCCCCAGCATTTT,CASSPLDRESQPQHF
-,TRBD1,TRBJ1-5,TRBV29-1,TGCAGCGTTCAATCAGGGGGCGGTCAGCCCCAGCATTTT,CSVQSGGGQPQHF
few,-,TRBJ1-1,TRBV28,TGTGCCAGCAGTCCCATGACAGTCCTGGGGGCTTTCTTT,CASSPMTVLGAFF
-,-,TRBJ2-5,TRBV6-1,TGTGCCAGCAGTGAAGCCGGCAGGGGACACGAGACCCAGTACTTC,CASSEAGRGHETQYF
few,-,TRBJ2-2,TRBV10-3,TGTGCCATCAGTGAGTCGAGCGCAGGGGAGCTGTTTTTT,CAISESSAGELFF
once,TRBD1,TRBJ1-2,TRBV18,TGTGCCAGCTCACCATCGGGACAGGGGGCATATGGCTACACCTTC,CASSPSGQGAYGYTF
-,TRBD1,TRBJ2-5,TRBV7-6,TGTGCCAGCAGCTTAGCGGGGTGGACAGGGCATCAAGAGACCCAGTACTTC,CASSLAGWTGHQETQYF
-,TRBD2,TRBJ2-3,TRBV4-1,TGCGCCAGCAGCCAAGGCGGGGGGGCCGGAGATACGCAGTATTTT,CASSQGGGAGDTQYF
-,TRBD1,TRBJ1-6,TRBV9,TGTGCCAGCAGCGTAGAGACAGGGGTGTCTTCACCCCTCCACTTT,CASSVETGVSSPLHF
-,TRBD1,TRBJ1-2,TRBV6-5,TGTGCCAGCAGTCCCGGGACAGGGAACTATGGCTACACCTTC,CASSPGTGNYGYTF
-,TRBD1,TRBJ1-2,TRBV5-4,TGTGCCAGCAGCCGGGACAGCTATGGCTACACCTTC,CASSRDSYGYTF
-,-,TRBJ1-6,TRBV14,TGTGCCAGCAGACCAGGTGGGGCCTATTCACCCCTCCACTTT,CASRPGGAYSPLHF
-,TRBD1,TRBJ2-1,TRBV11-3,TGTGCCAGCAGCTCAGGACAGGGTAGTTACAATGAGCAGTTCTTC,CASSSGQGSYNEQFF
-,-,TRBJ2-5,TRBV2,TGTGCCAGCAGGGCCCCTGTGGAGACCCAGTACTTC,CASRAPVETQYF
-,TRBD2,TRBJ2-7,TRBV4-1,TGCGCCAGCGCTAAAGGACTAGCGGATACCTACGAGCAGTACTTC,CASAKGLADTYEQYF
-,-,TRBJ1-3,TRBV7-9,TGTGCCAGCAGCTCTAACACTAGCTCTGGAAACACCATATATTTT,CASSSNTSSGNTIYF
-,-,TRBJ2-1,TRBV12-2,TGTGCAAGTCGCCCGACACCTACACCCTACAATGAGCAGTTCTTC,CASRPTPTPYNEQFF